This section outlines one TCR beta chain sequence together with its context. The antigen is unknown. The CDR3 is 16 amino acids. Germline loops: CDR1 LGHDT, CDR2 YNNKEL (reference sequence). J lost 10 bases, V lost 4 bases, and 10 bases had no gene match. This sample stems from a study of T cell repertoires in cytomegalovirus infection. About the research overall: Public TCR beta signatures indicated both CMV infection and matching HLA type.

MiXCR, applied by TCRdb to the reads, yields one record per CDR3 protein. The sample yields 110,000 to 150,000 distinct CDR3 sequences, around 32% seen once. Study-wide results and limits: It was HLA-C-restricted CMV-specific TCR beta clonotypes that dominated the response ex vivo.

This sequence joins TRBV3-1 and TRBJ2-1; 13 positions match TRBD2. The receptor's source is a human donor in good health (CMV status not recorded). Some clones in this sample may be carry-over from other donors' samples. The input for sequencing was CD8+ T cells from cultured PBMCs, taken from culture after CMV antigen stimulation. The CDR3 DNA sequence: TGTGCCAGCAGCCCTCCCGGGACTAGCGGGGTACGGGAGCAGTTCTTC. Its translation is CASSPPGTSGVREQFF.